The clone carrying this T cell receptor (beta chain) was found a few times. Regarding time point: newly diagnosed GD, antithyroid drugs for less than 3 months. PBMCs provided the RNA from which the TCR library was made. For TCR beta, libraries came from iRepertoire HTBI primers and Arm-PCR of CDR3 regions. MiXCR was run by TCRdb on the multiplex PCR reads, yielding one entry per CDR3 protein. Among under 450,000 distinct CDR3 sequences, about an eighth were seen once, and the ten largest hold approximately 20%. The data derive from a study of regulatory T cells in long-lasting Graves disease. This same sample was also part of a study on T cells in Graves' hyperthyroidism and ophthalmopathy.

The material sequenced was peripheral blood mononuclear cells (PBMCs), taken at new diagnosis, from a patient treated with antithyroid drugs. The sequence was collected from a woman aged 18 to 35 with Graves disease.

As DNA, the CDR3 is TGTGCCAGCAGCCTCCGGGACCTTAACTATGGCTACACCTTC. Its translation: CASSLRDLNYGYTF. The chain combines TRBV7-9 with TRBJ1-2, with a tentative D call TRBD1 (5 bases). There are 14 residues in the CDR3. V lost 5 bases, J lost 1 base, and 11 bases lay in between. The V gene's germline CDR1 is SEHNR and CDR2 FQNEAQ (reference sequence).